These 31 T cell receptor beta chains share one sample of origin, sequenced in a study of beta chain features in type 1 diabetes. Expressed TCRB transcripts were sequenced because the entire RNA isolate underwent reverse transcription. This table comes from immunoSEQ multiplex PCR, and its TCRdb copy is limited to in-frame clones, with some not included. The sample gives over 300,000 clones, 7.5% to 9% of which show up once; roughly 0.44% is in the top ten. The sequenced sample was central memory CD4+ T cells from blood. The receptors stem from a young woman in good health.

This clone was observed a few times. This chain connects TRBV28 to TRBJ2-7, with D unclear. CDR3 length equals 11 residues. Trimming took off 5 bases at V and 10 bases at J, with 12 bases between the two ends. Germline V gene lookup returns CDR1 MDHEN and CDR2 SYDVKM. The CDR3 spells CASSLRFAQYF. Here the CDR3 DNA reads TGTGCCAGCAGTCTACGCTTTGCTCAGTACTTC.

This sequence joins TRBV28 and TRBJ2-2; D gene ambiguous. The length of the CDR3 is 14 residues. In germline, CDR1 is MDHEN, CDR2 SYDVKM. V gave up 6 bases and J gave up 0 bases, with 8 bases separating them. The DNA for the CDR3 is TGTGCCAGCAGAAGGATTACGAACACCGGGGAGCTGTTTTTT. This translates into CASRRITNTGELFF.

This clone was detected a few times. This chain links TRBV16 with TRBJ2-3; D may be TRBD1 (5 bases). V was trimmed by 2 bases and J by 3 bases, leaving 15 bases between them. Germline V gene sequence: CDR1 KGHSY, CDR2 FQNENV. This CDR3 is 16 amino acids long. This CDR3 reads CASSQTRTRATDTQYF. The CDR3 DNA reads TGTGCCAGCAGCCAAACGAGGACAAGAGCAACAGATACGCAGTATTTT.

Concerning this clone: This may arise from a read error, as a much more abundant clone is one base away. Other DNA sequences within the sample encode an identical CDR3. The chain combines TRBV6-6 with TRBJ1-2; D is unclear. The V gene lost 6 bases and the J gene lost 3 bases, with 5 bases spanning the gap. Germline-derived CDR1 and CDR2 are MNHNY and SVGAGI (reference sequence). This CDR3 comprises 11 residues. The CDR3 reads CASSPDYGYTF. The CDR3 DNA follows: TGTGCCAGCAGCCCAGACTATGGCTACACCTTC.

The table lists this clone with many counts. The chain recombines TRBV2 with TRBJ1-1; 7 nucleotides line up with TRBD1. This CDR3 region has 14 residues. The junction had 11 bases not matched to a gene; V was cut back by 8 bases and J by 5 bases. The V gene's germline CDR1 is SNHLY and CDR2 FYNNEI. Here the CDR3 DNA reads TGTGCCAGCGTGGGGCAAGGGGGCTATACTGAAGCTTTCTTT. It is translated as CASVGQGGYTEAFF.

This clone turned up a few times. The chain links TRBV28 to TRBJ2-1, with D hard to call. This CDR3 comprises 12 residues. Trimming pared 2 bases from V and 12 bases from J, leaving 11 bases between. The V gene's germline CDR1 is MDHEN and CDR2 SYDVKM. CDR3 sequence (DNA): TGTGCCAGCAGTTTACTCTTACGTGGGCAGTTCTTC. Protein: CASSLLLRGQFF.

The chain has TRBV16 and TRBJ2-2, with unresolved D. Per the germline V gene, CDR1 is KGHSY and CDR2 is FQNENV. This CDR3 spans 15 amino acids. Trimming left V 1 base short and J 1 base short, with 7 bases between. The CDR3, as DNA: TGTGCCAGCAGCCAATTCAGAGGGAACACCGGGGAGCTGTTTTTT. Its protein is CASSQFRGNTGELFF.

This clone has only a few counts. CDR3 region: CASSLGLGLSYNEQFF. As DNA, the CDR3 is TGTGCCAGCAGCTTGGGGTTAGGGTTGTCCTACAATGAGCAGTTCTTC. The genes are TRBV5-8 and TRBJ2-1; no firm D call. The germline CDR1 and CDR2 sequences are SGHTS and YDEGEE. This CDR3 comprises 16 residues. V was trimmed by 0 bases and J by 1 base, leaving 11 bases between them.

Only a few counts were recorded for this clone. The chain carries TRBV18 and TRBJ2-1; 11 bases fit TRBD2. This CDR3 has 16 residues. In germline, CDR1 is KGHSH, CDR2 LQKENI. Germline trimming cut 6 bases from V and 10 bases from J; bases unmatched to any gene: 14. The CDR3 loop is CASSPDGGTSGTEQFF. The CDR3 DNA reads TGTGCCAGCTCGCCGGACGGGGGGACTAGCGGCACGGAGCAGTTCTTC.

This clone was seen a handful of times. V and J are TRBV5-6 and TRBJ2-1, with D unclear. CDR3 length: 13 residues. The V gene's germline CDR1 is SGHDT and CDR2 YYEEEE. Trimming shortened V by 2 bases and J by 5 bases, and 8 bases separated the two germline ends. This chain's CDR3 is CASSFWLNNEQFF. CDR3 DNA sequence: TGTGCCAGCAGCTTCTGGTTGAACAATGAGCAGTTCTTC.

The V gene is TRBV25-1, the J gene TRBJ2-1; 11 positions agree with TRBD2. After removal of 6 bases from V and 9 bases from J, the junction contained 7 bases not matched to a gene. This CDR3 region has 14 residues. The V gene's germline CDR1 is MGHDK and CDR2 SYGVNS. The CDR3 sequence is CASRVAGGPVEQFF. The CDR3 bases are TGTGCCAGCAGAGTAGCGGGAGGGCCTGTTGAGCAGTTCTTC.

The chain links TRBV7-9 to TRBJ2-3; TRBD2 agrees at 8 bases. The V gene's germline CDR1 is SEHNR and CDR2 FQNEAQ (reference sequence). The junction had 20 bases not matched to a gene; V was cut back by 5 bases and J by 4 bases. The CDR3 length is 19 residues. In DNA form, the CDR3 reads TGTGCCAGCAGCCCTCTTGTGAGCGGGAGTCGGGGTAACCCAGATACGCAGTATTTT. It codes for CASSPLVSGSRGNPDTQYF.

In its sample, this clone was seen a few times. The CDR3 DNA reads TGTGCCAGCACCTCCCGGGGGGGATCCTACAATGAGCAGTTCTTC. Its protein product is CASTSRGGSYNEQFF. This chain connects TRBV7-9 to TRBJ2-1; 8 positions agree with TRBD2. In germline, CDR1 is SEHNR, CDR2 FQNEAQ (reference sequence). The CDR3 is made up of 15 amino acids. V lost 7 bases and J lost 1; bases outside the gene matches: 6.

This clone was seen many times. This sequence joins TRBV5-4 and TRBJ2-5; D gene uncertain. V lost 0 bases, J lost 5 bases, and 17 bases lay in between. Germline CDR1 is SGHNT and CDR2 is YYREEE (reference sequence). CDR3 length: 16 residues. The chain's CDR3 is CASSLGSFPQMETQYF. CDR3 nucleotides: TGTGCCAGCAGCTTGGGAAGTTTTCCTCAAATGGAGACCCAGTACTTC.

There are a few counts of this clone. The genes are TRBV27 and TRBJ2-2; 8 bases align to TRBD1. The CDR3 loop spans 15 amino acids. From germline, CDR1 is MNHEY and CDR2 SMNVEV (reference sequence). J was trimmed by 4 bases and V by 4 bases; bases with no gene match: 5. The CDR3 protein is CASSSRGRGTGELFF. DNA for the CDR3: TGTGCCAGCAGTTCCAGGGGGCGGGGCACCGGGGAGCTGTTTTTT.

The chain uses TRBV5-6 and TRBJ1-2; D remains ambiguous. The germline V and J ends were trimmed by 0 bases and 5 bases, with 11 bases remaining between them. The CDR3 has 14 residues. Germline-derived CDR1 and CDR2 are SGHDT and YYEEEE. As DNA, the CDR3 is TGTGCCAGCAGCTTGGTTACCTTAAGATATGGCTACACCTTC. Protein sequence: CASSLVTLRYGYTF.

As for this clone: A much larger clone lies one base from this, so it may be a read error. The chain carries TRBV6-6 and TRBJ2-1; D unclear. V gave up 2 bases and J gave up 4 bases, with 3 bases separating them. This CDR3 has 12 amino acids. Germline CDR1 reads MNHNY; CDR2 reads SVGAGI (reference sequence). CDR3 nucleotide sequence: TGTGCCAGCAGTTACGGGTACAATGAGCAGTTCTTC. It encodes CASSYGYNEQFF.

This clone was counted at least ten times. In DNA form, the CDR3 reads TGTGCCAGCAGTACACAGGGGAGGCGCGAAGCTTTCTTT. Protein: CASSTQGRREAFF. The V gene is TRBV7-9, the J gene TRBJ1-1; 7 bases align to TRBD1. The J segment lost 8 bases and the V segment lost 6 bases, leaving 9 bases of the junction unmatched. The CDR3 extends over 13 amino acids. Germline V gene sequence: CDR1 SEHNR, CDR2 FQNEAQ (reference sequence).

The table lists this clone with a few counts. This sequence joins TRBV28 and TRBJ2-7, with a possible D match to TRBD2 (6 bases). V shed 6 bases and J shed 1 base, with 19 bases lying between them. The CDR3 covers 16 residues. The V gene's germline CDR1 is MDHEN and CDR2 SYDVKM. For the CDR3, the DNA is TGTGCCAGCAGCCCTACACTAGCTAGTGGGTCCTACGAGCAGTACTTC. Protein product: CASSPTLASGSYEQYF.

This chain connects TRBV5-1 to TRBJ2-7; D gene ambiguous. V lost 3 bases, J lost 5 bases, and 12 bases lay in between. CDR3 length: 13 residues. Germline V gives CDR1 SGHRS, CDR2 YFSETQ. DNA for the CDR3: TGCGCCAGCAGCTACCGGGTCACCCACGAGCAGTACTTC. It encodes CASSYRVTHEQYF.

This clone was detected only a few times. This chain links TRBV19 with TRBJ1-5; 7 bases line up with TRBD1. Germline CDR1 and CDR2: LNHDA and SQIVND (reference sequence). The CDR3 loop spans 15 amino acids. V shed 5 bases, J shed 6 bases, and the junction held 10 bases outside the gene matches. CDR3 nucleotides: TGTGCCAGTAGTGCCCAGGACAGGCTGTCTCAGCCCCAGCATTTT. Translation: CASSAQDRLSQPQHF.

The chain employs TRBV6-1 and TRBJ2-7; 10 nucleotides line up with TRBD2. J gave up 3 bases and V 3 bases, and 8 bases lay outside the gene matches. Germline V gene sequence: CDR1 MNHNS, CDR2 SASEGT. The CDR3 is made up of 16 amino acids. The CDR3 region has the DNA TGTGCCAGCAGTGACCGGTCTAGCGGGAGTTACTACGAGCAGTACTTC. It yields the protein CASSDRSSGSYYEQYF.

The V gene is TRBV6-5, the J gene TRBJ1-5, with 7 bases matching TRBD1. Germline trimming cut 8 bases from V and 6 bases from J; bases unmatched to any gene: 7. The CDR3 length is 13 residues. Germline V CDR1 and CDR2: MNHEY, SVGAGI. The CDR3 DNA sequence: TGTGCCAGCGGACAGGTGGTAAGTCAGCCCCAGCATTTT. Amino acids: CASGQVVSQPQHF.

There are a few counts of this clone. The chain carries TRBV5-5 and TRBJ2-7, with a possible D match to TRBD1 (5 bases). Per germline, CDR1 SGHKS and CDR2 YYEKEE (reference sequence). The length of the CDR3 is 16 residues. Trimming pared 4 bases from V and 3 bases from J, leaving 20 bases between. CDR3 loop: CASSQEYTTTVYEQYF. The CDR3 nucleotides are TGTGCCAGCAGCCAAGAATATACGACGACAGTCTACGAGCAGTACTTC.

This chain joins TRBV7-6 and TRBJ2-5; D might be TRBD1 (5 bases). The V and J ends lost 1 base and 4 bases respectively, with 10 bases between them. The CDR3 has 14 amino acids. Per germline, CDR1 SGHVS and CDR2 FNYEAQ. The CDR3 region is CASSLGDRTETQYF. The CDR3, as DNA: TGTGCCAGCAGCTTAGGTGACAGAACAGAGACCCAGTACTTC.

This clone came up many times. The chain uses TRBV7-2 and TRBJ2-7; 10 nucleotides line up with TRBD2. Germline CDR1 and CDR2: SGHTA and FQGNSA. With V trimmed by 6 bases and J by 7 bases, 9 bases remained unmatched. The CDR3 runs 14 residues. The CDR3 loop reads CASRPPSGRGEQYF. CDR3 sequence (DNA): TGTGCCAGCAGACCTCCCAGCGGGAGGGGTGAGCAGTACTTC. Based on the CDR3 plus reference TRBV7-2 and TRBJ2-7, the full variable domain is GAGVSQSPSNKVTEKGKDVELRCDPISGHTALYWYRQSLGQGLEFLIYFQGNSAPDKSGLPSDRFSAERTGGSVSTLTIQRTQQEDSAVYLCASRPPSGRGEQYFGPGTRLTVT.

The chain couples TRBV5-1 to TRBJ2-7, with a possible D match to TRBD1 (5 bases). CDR1 and CDR2 (germline): SGHRS, YFSETQ. V was cut by 0 bases and J by 6 bases, with 13 bases left in between. The CDR3 length is 14 residues. The CDR3 region is CASSLEGIGSEQYF. The CDR3 nucleotides read TGCGCCAGCAGCTTGGAGGGGATCGGCTCCGAGCAGTACTTC. The full variable domain, in which reference TRBV5-1 and TRBJ2-7 provide the parts outside the CDR3, is KAGVTQTPRYLIKTRGQQVTLSCSPISGHRSVSWYQQTPGQGLQFLFEYFSETQRNKGNFPGRFSGRQFSNSRSEMNVSTLELGDSALYLCASSLEGIGSEQYFGPGTRLTVT.

This clone has more than one count but fewer than ten. Additional DNA sequences in this sample encode the identical CDR3. The J gene is TRBJ2-3, the V gene TRBV7-9; 9 bases align to TRBD1. Germline V gene sequence: CDR1 SEHNR, CDR2 FQNEAQ (reference sequence). This CDR3 is 14 amino acids long. Trimming took 4 bases from V and 6 from J; bases not matched to a gene: 5. DNA of the CDR3: TGTGCCAGCAGCTCGGGACAGGGAGGGGATACGCAGTATTTT. As protein: CASSSGQGGDTQYF.

This clone was counted between two and nine times. This chain connects TRBV2 to TRBJ1-5; perhaps TRBD1 as D (5 bases). The ends were cut back, 7 bases at V and 6 bases at J, with 10 bases in the middle. CDR3 length: 12 residues. From germline, CDR1 is SNHLY and CDR2 FYNNEI. The CDR3 coding sequence is TGTGCCAGCACCGAGGGGCCTCAGCCCCAGCATTTT. The encoded protein is CASTEGPQPQHF.

This clone turned up a few times. V gene TRBV4-2 combines with J gene TRBJ2-7; a possible D gene is TRBD2 (5 bases). Between the trimmed V and J ends, which lost 1 base and 2 bases, there was a span of 9 bases. Germline V lookup: CDR1 LGHNA, CDR2 YNFKEQ. The CDR3 sequence is 14 residues long. CDR3 sequence reads: CASSQAGSTYEQYF. For the CDR3, the DNA is TGTGCCAGCAGCCAAGCGGGATCTACCTACGAGCAGTACTTC.

In nucleotides, the CDR3 is TGTGCCAGCAGTGAAGATCGAAATGAGCAGTTCTTC. Translated: CASSEDRNEQFF. The genes are TRBV2 and TRBJ2-1; no reliable D call. There are 12 residues in the CDR3. Per the germline V gene, CDR1 is SNHLY and CDR2 is FYNNEI. Trimming removed 1 base at V and 7 bases at J, with 5 bases between.